The 21 T cell receptor beta chains reported below all come from one sample, sequenced in a study of graft-versus-host responses after intestinal transplantation. These receptors' antigens are unknown. The repertoire was sequenced with immunoSEQ multiplex PCR; TCRdb's copy has only in-frame clones and lacks some. This sample has some 86,000 clones, with 88% found just once. The sequencing here drew on unstimulated CD4+ T cells sorted from spleen or lymph node cells, taken before transplant. Receptors were obtained from a human donor who was the organ donor for an intestinal transplant.

The gene calls are TRBV5-1 and TRBJ1-1, with TRBD1 as a possible D gene (6 bases). This CDR3 is 14 amino acids long. Germline V gene sequence: CDR1 SGHRS, CDR2 YFSETQ. Trimming left V 0 bases short and J 4 bases short, with 10 bases between. DNA for the CDR3: TGCGCCAGCAGCTTGGAGGTAGGGGGCACTGAAGCTTTCTTT. Protein: CASSLEVGGTEAFF.

The V and J genes are TRBV14 and TRBJ2-7, with D tentatively TRBD2 (5 bases). Trimming removed 5 bases from V and 1 base from J, with 15 bases in between. The CDR3 is 15 residues long. Germline loops: CDR1 SGHDN, CDR2 FVKESK. The CDR3 bases are TGTGCCAGCAGCAACCGACGAGGGATGTCCTACGAGCAGTACTTC. The encoded protein is CASSNRRGMSYEQYF.

This clone was seen just once. The chain recombines TRBV11-2 with TRBJ1-4; a possible D gene is TRBD1 (5 bases). The CDR3 is 14 amino acids. Germline V gene sequence: CDR1 SGHAT, CDR2 FQNNGV. V lost 2 bases and J 7 bases, leaving 11 bases between the germline ends. The DNA for the CDR3 is TGTGCCAGCAGCTTATACGGGGGGGGTGAAAAACTGTTTTTT. Its translation is CASSLYGGGEKLFF.

This chain connects TRBV29-1 to TRBJ2-7, with TRBD1 as a possible D gene (5 bases). The germline V gene has CDR1 SQVTM and CDR2 ANQGSEA. Trimming pared 5 bases from V and 3 bases from J, leaving 8 bases between. The CDR3 totals 11 residues. The CDR3 protein is CSVKTDYEQYF. Here the CDR3 DNA reads TGCAGCGTTAAGACAGACTACGAGCAGTACTTC.

This clone was counted a few times. The J gene is TRBJ2-7, the V gene TRBV6-5; the D gene is possibly TRBD1 (6 bases). The V end lost 6 bases, the J end lost 4 bases, and 19 bases lay between the germline ends. Germline lookup yields CDR1 MNHEY and CDR2 SVGAGI. This CDR3 is built from 15 residues. CDR3 nucleotide sequence: TGTGCCAGCAGCAGTAGAACAGGGTTTGGGTACGAGCAGTACTTC. Its protein is CASSSRTGFGYEQYF.

Concerning this clone: The junction shows a germline mismatch at one end, possibly a read error. Different DNA sequences within this sample yield the same CDR3. The rearrangement joins TRBV5-4 to TRBJ2-3; 11 bases map to TRBD2. This CDR3 comprises 13 residues. CDR1 and CDR2 (germline): SGHNT, YYREEE (reference sequence). As DNA, the CDR3 is TGCGCCGGTAGCGGGGGGGCCGAGGATACGCAGTATTTT. This encodes CAGSGGAEDTQYF.

This chain links TRBV6-1 with TRBJ2-7, with a weak D call TRBD2 (5 bases). CDR3 length equals 14 residues. Germline CDR1 reads MNHNS; CDR2 reads SASEGT. V was cut by 6 bases and J by 7 bases, with 19 bases left in between. The chain's CDR3 is CASSPSRALYEQYF. DNA of the CDR3: TGTGCCAGCAGCCCTAGCCGAGCCCTCTATGAGCAGTACTTC.

J is TRBJ1-2 and V is TRBV11-3, with a tentative D call TRBD1 (5 bases). The germline V and J ends were trimmed by 5 bases and 8 bases, with 12 bases remaining between them. The germline V gene has CDR1 SGHNT and CDR2 YENEEA. This CDR3 has 12 residues. DNA for the CDR3: TGTGCCAGCAGCCACGGGGGTGGAGGCTACACCTTC. It translates to CASSHGGGGYTF.

This chain joins TRBV7-3 and TRBJ2-1; 8 bases map to TRBD1. This CDR3 region has 14 residues. CDR1 SGHTA and CDR2 FQGTGA come from the germline V gene. V shed 5 bases, J shed 8 bases, and the junction held 8 bases outside the gene matches. As DNA, the CDR3 is TGTGCCAGCAGCCTCCGGGACAGGCGCGATGAGCAGTTCTTC. It codes for CASSLRDRRDEQFF.

The rearrangement uses TRBV5-1 and TRBJ2-1; D is uncertain. V lost 1 base and J 7 bases, leaving 6 bases between the germline ends. Per the germline V gene, CDR1 is SGHRS and CDR2 is YFSETQ. This CDR3 has 12 amino acids. In DNA, the CDR3 is TGCGCCAGCAGCTTGACACAGAATGAGCAGTTCTTC. Translated, it gives CASSLTQNEQFF.

This clone was seen once. This chain connects TRBV5-5 to TRBJ2-2; tentatively, D is TRBD1 (5 bases). This CDR3 spans 14 amino acids. Germline V gene lookup returns CDR1 SGHKS and CDR2 YYEKEE (reference sequence). V was cut by 5 bases and J by 1 base, with 9 bases left in between. CDR3 protein: CASSQGGNTGELFF. In DNA form, the CDR3 reads TGTGCCAGCAGTCAGGGCGGGAACACCGGGGAGCTGTTTTTT.

The chain has TRBV6-5 and TRBJ1-3; no clear D. V lost 5 bases and J lost 2, with 7 bases in between. This CDR3 region has 13 residues. The germline V gene has CDR1 MNHEY and CDR2 SVGAGI. CDR3 nucleotide sequence: TGTGCCAGCAGTGCGCCTGCTGGAAACACCATATATTTT. Its translation: CASSAPAGNTIYF.

The J gene is TRBJ1-4, the V gene TRBV29-1; TRBD1 agrees at 8 bases. The trim removed 7 bases at V and 3 bases at J, leaving 10 bases unmatched. The germline V gene has CDR1 SQVTM and CDR2 ANQGSEA. The CDR3 consists of 15 residues. CDR3 loop: CSAQGASGANEKLFF. CDR3 nucleotide sequence: TGCAGCGCCCAGGGGGCCAGTGGAGCTAATGAAAAACTGTTTTTT. Supplemented by reference TRBV29-1 and TRBJ1-4, the full variable domain reads SAVISQKPSRDICQRGTSLTIQCQVDSQVTMMFWYRQQPGQSLTLIATANQGSEATYESGFVIDKFPISRPNLTFSTLTVSNMSPEDSSIYLCSAQGASGANEKLFFGSGTQLSVL.

The rearrangement uses TRBV28 and TRBJ2-1, with TRBD2 matching 7 bases. The length of the CDR3 is 15 residues. Trimming took 3 bases from V and 9 from J; bases not matched to a gene: 11. Germline CDR1 is MDHEN and CDR2 is SYDVKM. DNA for the CDR3: TGTGCCAGCAGTTTTCCCCCCTGGTCTAGCGGTGAGCAGTTCTTC. Translation gives CASSFPPWSSGEQFF.

The gene calls are TRBV11-3 and TRBJ1-1, with D uncertain. This CDR3 is built from 13 residues. Germline values: CDR1 SGHNT, CDR2 YENEEA. V gave up 3 bases and J gave up 3 bases, with 8 bases separating them. The CDR3 nucleotides read TGTGCCAGCAGCTTTAGCCGGGACACTGAAGCTTTCTTT. Translation: CASSFSRDTEAFF.

The genes are TRBV9 and TRBJ2-1; possibly TRBD2 for D (5 bases). CDR1 and CDR2 (germline): SGDLS, YYNGEE. The CDR3 has 13 residues. The ends were cut back, 2 bases at V and 5 bases at J, with 8 bases in the middle. The CDR3 nucleotides read TGTGCCAGCAGCGTTAGCGACCACAATGAGCAGTTCTTC. Amino acid sequence: CASSVSDHNEQFF.

The chain links TRBV19 to TRBJ2-3; D gene uncertain. The CDR3 is 14 amino acids. The germline gives CDR1 LNHDA, CDR2 SQIVND (reference sequence). V gave up 9 bases and J gave up 1 base, with 14 bases separating them. CDR3 nucleotides: TGTGCCAGCCAGAGGAAATGGGGCACAGATACGCAGTATTTT. Protein product: CASQRKWGTDTQYF.

This sequence joins TRBV6-5 and TRBJ2-1; 13 bases are shared with TRBD2. CDR3 size: 15 residues. The germline V gene has CDR1 MNHEY and CDR2 SVGAGI. With 5 bases clipped from V and 6 bases from J, the junction kept 4 bases outside the gene matches. CDR3 in DNA: TGTGCCAGCAGTGCTGGGACTAGCGGGGTCAATGAGCAGTTCTTC. Its protein is CASSAGTSGVNEQFF.

This clone came up a few times. CDR3 in DNA: TGTGCCTGGAGTGATCTCAGCTCCTACGAGCAGTACTTC. This translates into CAWSDLSSYEQYF. The V and J genes are TRBV30 and TRBJ2-7, with D unclear. V lost 1 base to trimming and J lost 0 bases, with 7 bases between them. This CDR3 is 13 amino acids long. Germline loops: CDR1 GTSNPN, CDR2 SVGIG (reference sequence).

V and J are TRBV5-4 and TRBJ2-7, with 9 bases matching TRBD2. Trimming took 4 bases from V and 2 from J; bases not matched to a gene: 7. Germline CDR1 is SGHNT and CDR2 is YYREEE (reference sequence). This CDR3 is built from 15 residues. The CDR3 DNA follows: TGTGCCAGCAGCGGGGGGACTAGCCACACCTACGAGCAGTACTTC. Translating gives CASSGGTSHTYEQYF.

V gene TRBV6-5 combines with J gene TRBJ1-6; D call uncertain. CDR1 is MNHEY and CDR2 is SVGAGI in the germline V gene. The length of the CDR3 is 15 residues. The ends were cut back, 2 bases at V and 9 bases at J, with 14 bases in the middle. CDR3 sequence reads: CASSYGRRRSSPLHF. The CDR3, as DNA: TGTGCCAGCAGTTACGGCCGCAGAAGGAGTTCACCCCTCCACTTT.